This record covers a single TCR beta chain. The data were obtained in a study of CD8 T cells in Susac syndrome. Random hexamers served to reverse transcribe about 0.45 to 1 ug RNA. Amplification of the TCR beta CDR3 was carried out by immunoSEQ multiplex PCR, which spanned a total of 54 Vbeta and 13 Jbeta segments. Using its own MiXCR run on the immunoSEQ multiplex PCR reads, TCRdb lists one record per CDR3 protein. The profile shows roughly 150,000 distinct CDR3 sequences, 85% to 95% of them singletons. This CDR3 has 14 residues. V dropped 2 bases and J dropped 7; count of bases not matched to a gene: 7. Germline V gene lookup returns CDR1 KGHSH and CDR2 LQKENI. CD8+ and CD4+ T cells from blood underwent TCR beta sequencing. Controls matched for sex and age were healthy donors. TEMRA cells were FACS-enriched, and CD8+ and CD4+ T cells were isolated negatively.

The source of this sequence is a human donor in good health. The source material was CD4+ T cells from PBMCs. The chain links TRBV18 to TRBJ2-7; 8 nucleotides line up with TRBD1. The CDR3 bases are TGTGCCAGCTCACCAGCAGGGGGCGAGGATGAGCAGTACTTC. Protein product: CASSPAGGEDEQYF.